Listed here are 23 T cell receptor beta chains from one sample, sequenced in a study of blood T cell repertoires in COVID-19. Clones were read by immunoSEQ multiplex PCR, and TCRdb kept only the in-frame ones, dropping some. This sample has about 150,000 clones, with around 87% found just once. Input material: peripheral blood. These receptors were obtained from an elderly man with acute or convalescent COVID-19.

This clone was picked up one time. This chain links TRBV28 with TRBJ1-1; D may be TRBD1 (6 bases). The length of the CDR3 is 14 residues. The V end lost 5 bases, the J end lost 4 bases, and 14 bases lay between the germline ends. Germline loops: CDR1 MDHEN, CDR2 SYDVKM. The CDR3 DNA follows: TGTGCCAGCAGTACAGGGAGTTCGGTCACTGAAGCTTTCTTT. This sequence encodes CASSTGSSVTEAFF.

The CDR3 region is CASSLGASTDTQYF. CDR3 nucleotides: TGCGCCAGCAGCTTGGGGGCTAGCACAGATACGCAGTATTTT. The rearrangement uses TRBV5-1 and TRBJ2-3; D remains ambiguous. Trimming removed 0 bases from V and 0 bases from J, with 5 bases in between. CDR1 SGHRS and CDR2 YFSETQ come from the germline V gene. The CDR3 length is 14 residues.

This clone has a single count. This chain uses TRBV25-1 with TRBJ2-2; unclear D gene. The V gene lost 7 bases and the J gene lost 4 bases, with 10 bases spanning the gap. Germline V CDR1 and CDR2: MGHDK, SYGVNS. CDR3 length equals 13 residues. The CDR3 nucleotides are TGTGCCAGCACCAAACAGAGCACCGGGGAGCTGTTTTTT. It specifies CASTKQSTGELFF. Full variable domain (outside the CDR3, taken from reference TRBV25-1 and TRBJ2-2): EADIYQTPRYLVIGTGKKITLECSQTMGHDKMYWYQQDPGMELHLIHYSYGVNSTEKGDLSSESTVSRIRTEHFPLTLESARPSHTSQYLCASTKQSTGELFFGEGSRLTVL.

The chain is built from TRBV2 and TRBJ2-1; a weak D match, TRBD2 (7 bases). This CDR3 is 16 amino acids long. Trimming cost V 3 bases and J 11 bases, with 23 bases left between them. Germline V gene lookup returns CDR1 SNHLY and CDR2 FYNNEI. CDR3 DNA sequence: TGTGCCAGCAGTGAGACGGGGGGCGTTTATCATCTGCAGCAGTTCTTC. Residues: CASSETGGVYHLQQFF.

The rearrangement uses TRBV30 and TRBJ2-7; TRBD2 matches at 11 bases. The trim removed 1 base at V and 3 bases at J, leaving 5 bases unmatched. Germline values: CDR1 GTSNPN, CDR2 SVGIG (reference sequence). This CDR3 region has 15 residues. The CDR3 DNA follows: TGTGCCTGGAGTGACCCGCTAGCGGGGGGCTACGAGCAGTACTTC. It is translated as CAWSDPLAGGYEQYF.

The rearrangement joins TRBV7-6 to TRBJ2-5; possible D gene TRBD2, 7 bases. V was cut by 7 bases and J by 0 bases, with 15 bases left in between. Germline lookup yields CDR1 SGHVS and CDR2 FNYEAQ. The CDR3 spans 15 residues. The CDR3 DNA reads TGTGCCAGCACCCAAGGGGGGGGCGACCAAGAGACCCAGTACTTC. Residues: CASTQGGGDQETQYF.

V gene TRBV2 combines with J gene TRBJ2-5; 7 positions agree with TRBD1. Germline V gene sequence: CDR1 SNHLY, CDR2 FYNNEI. The V and J ends lost 7 bases and 3 bases, in that order; junction bases with no gene match: 11. The CDR3 runs to 15 residues. The CDR3, as DNA: TGTGCCAGCACCATACAGGGGAGCTCCAAAGAGACCCAGTACTTC. It codes for CASTIQGSSKETQYF.

The chain recombines TRBV9 with TRBJ2-5; TRBD2 aligns across 11 bases. J lost 5 bases, V lost 4 bases, and 10 bases had no gene match. The CDR3 length is 16 residues. CDR1 and CDR2 (germline): SGDLS, YYNGEE. CDR3 in DNA: TGTGCCAGCAGCTCGGGACTAGCGGTGAGAGGGGAGACCCAGTACTTC. The encoded protein is CASSSGLAVRGETQYF.

The CDR3 DNA sequence: TGTGCCACCTCTAGGGGCAGTACTTACGAGCAGTACTTC. Its translation is CATSRGSTYEQYF. The V gene is TRBV28, the J gene TRBJ2-7; possibly TRBD1 for D (5 bases). This CDR3 is built from 13 residues. Germline CDR1 is MDHEN and CDR2 is SYDVKM. The germline V and J ends were trimmed by 10 bases and 4 bases, with 17 bases remaining between them.

J is TRBJ1-5 and V is TRBV19; D remains ambiguous. The CDR3 is made up of 16 amino acids. Trimming stripped 2 bases from V and 4 bases from J, with 15 bases between. Germline V gives CDR1 LNHDA, CDR2 SQIVND (reference sequence). CDR3 DNA: TGTGCCAGTAGTATACCCCTAGCGGTCCCAAATCAGCCCCAGCATTTT. This codes for CASSIPLAVPNQPQHF.

V usage is TRBV15 and J usage is TRBJ1-3, with 7 bases fitting TRBD1. The junction had 8 bases not matched to a gene; V was cut back by 9 bases and J by 6 bases. Germline CDR1 reads LNHNV; CDR2 reads YYDKDF (reference sequence). The CDR3 is 13 residues long. The CDR3 region is CATSRGTENTIYF. The CDR3 DNA reads TGTGCCACAAGTAGAGGGACAGAAAACACCATATATTTT.

This clone showed up just a few times. The CDR3 coding sequence is TGCACCAGCAGCCAAGATTTCGACGGAACGGGAGCTTTCTTT. This codes for CTSSQDFDGTGAFF. This chain links TRBV1 with TRBJ1-1. TRBV1 is a pseudogene locus. CDR3 length equals 14 residues.

Only a few counts were recorded for this clone. The CDR3 loop reads CSVEIWDSSYNEQFF. The CDR3 DNA sequence: TGCAGCGTTGAGATTTGGGACTCCAGCTACAATGAGCAGTTCTTC. The chain combines TRBV29-1 with TRBJ2-1; D may be TRBD2 (6 bases). Germline-derived CDR1 and CDR2 are SQVTM and ANQGSEA. The V gene lost 3 bases and the J gene lost 3 bases, with 15 bases spanning the gap. This CDR3 has 15 amino acids.

The CDR3 nucleotides read TGTGCCAGCAGCTCCACGGAGGACAGCCCGAACACTGAAGCTTTCTTT. It codes for CASSSTEDSPNTEAFF. This rearrangement joins TRBV7-9 to TRBJ1-1; possible D gene TRBD1, 6 bases. Germline V gene lookup returns CDR1 SEHNR and CDR2 FQNEAQ (reference sequence). This CDR3 region has 16 residues. V dropped 4 bases and J dropped 1 base, with 16 bases sitting between them.

This chain links TRBV7-2 with TRBJ2-3; unclear D gene. The V gene's germline CDR1 is SGHTA and CDR2 FQGNSA. The CDR3 consists of 12 residues. V was pared by 7 bases and J by 3 bases, with 8 bases between. CDR3 amino acids: CASNFRTDTQYF. Written as DNA, the CDR3 is TGTGCCAGCAACTTCCGGACAGATACGCAGTATTTT. The variable domain in full, completed from reference TRBV7-2 and TRBJ2-3, reads GAGVSQSPSNKVTEKGKDVELRCDPISGHTALYWYRQSLGQGLEFLIYFQGNSAPDKSGLPSDRFSAERTGGSVSTLTIQRTQQEDSAVYLCASNFRTDTQYFGPGTRLTVL.

CDR3: CASSMRVWTGDAGANVLTF. In DNA, the CDR3 is TGTGCCAGTAGTATGAGGGTTTGGACAGGGGACGCTGGGGCCAACGTCCTGACTTTC. This rearrangement joins TRBV19 to TRBJ2-6; 9 nucleotides match TRBD1. The V and J ends lost 3 bases and 2 bases, in that order; junction bases with no gene match: 11. The germline CDR1 and CDR2 sequences are LNHDA and SQIVND (reference sequence). CDR3 length: 19 amino acids.

V gene TRBV10-3 combines with J gene TRBJ2-3; 7 bases are a match to TRBD2. The junction had 11 bases not matched to a gene; V was cut back by 9 bases and J by 5 bases. There are 14 residues in the CDR3. Germline assignment: CDR1 ENHRY and CDR2 SYGVKD. In DNA form, the CDR3 reads TGTGCCATTCAGCGGGGTCAGAAGGAAGATACGCAGTATTTT. Its translation: CAIQRGQKEDTQYF.

V gene TRBV19 combines with J gene TRBJ1-2; D gene uncertain. The CDR3 runs to 13 residues. With 7 bases removed from V and 3 bases from J, the gap between germline ends came to 12 bases. CDR1 is LNHDA, CDR2 SQIVND, per germline (reference sequence). Written as DNA, the CDR3 is TGTGCCAGTAAAAAAAATGGGCACTATGGCTACACCTTC. Translating it yields CASKKNGHYGYTF.

The chain couples TRBV7-9 to TRBJ2-1; TRBD1 matches 9 bases. Germline V gene sequence: CDR1 SEHNR, CDR2 FQNEAQ (reference sequence). The length of the CDR3 is 15 residues. V dropped 5 bases and J dropped 6; count of bases not matched to a gene: 8. DNA for the CDR3: TGTGCCAGCAGCGGTACAGGGGGCTTAGGCAATGAGCAGTTCTTC. Its protein product is CASSGTGGLGNEQFF.

The V and J genes are TRBV24-1 and TRBJ2-1; TRBD2 matches at 14 bases. The CDR3 extends over 16 amino acids. Unmatched junction bases numbered 2, after V lost 1 base and J lost 7 bases. Germline V CDR1 and CDR2: KGHDR, SFDVKD. This CDR3 reads CATSDLGLAGGNEQFF. The CDR3 DNA reads as TGTGCCACCAGTGATTTAGGACTAGCGGGAGGAAATGAGCAGTTCTTC.

The chain recombines TRBV28 with TRBJ1-6; the match to TRBD1 covers 10 bases. Per germline, CDR1 MDHEN and CDR2 SYDVKM. The junction had 8 bases not matched to a gene; V was cut back by 0 bases and J by 9 bases. This CDR3 has 17 amino acids. The CDR3 region has the DNA TGTGCCAGCAGTTTATGGGCGGGACAGGGGATGAGTTCACCCCTCCACTTT. Protein product: CASSLWAGQGMSSPLHF.

This chain uses TRBV6-8 with TRBJ1-6; D possibly corresponds to TRBD1 (6 bases). CDR3 length: 17 amino acids. The V end lost 6 bases, the J end lost 0 bases, and 15 bases lay between the germline ends. The germline gives CDR1 MNHGY, CDR2 SAAAGT. The CDR3: CASSHDRFSSYNSPLHF. CDR3 bases: TGTGCCAGCAGCCACGACAGGTTCAGCTCCTATAATTCACCCCTCCACTTT.

The table lists this clone with a count of one. The chain uses TRBV28 and TRBJ1-2, with D possibly TRBD1 on 6 matching bases. CDR3 length: 14 amino acids. The V and J ends lost 2 bases and 7 bases respectively, with 14 bases between them. Germline assignment: CDR1 MDHEN and CDR2 SYDVKM. CDR3 nucleotides: TGTGCCAGCAGTTTAGGGTCAGGGGTCTCTGGCTACACCTTC. Amino acid sequence: CASSLGSGVSGYTF.